The next 27 T cell receptor beta chains were all read from a single sample in a study of blood T cell repertoires in COVID-19. Using immunoSEQ multiplex PCR, the repertoire was profiled, and TCRdb retains in-frame clones only, with some absent. The data show about 210,000 clones, 92% seen once. The specimen sequenced was peripheral blood. The receptors come from a man aged 25-45 years with acute or convalescent COVID-19.

The genes are TRBV7-3 and TRBJ2-3; D uncertain. Germline V gene sequence: CDR1 SGHTA, CDR2 FQGTGA. The CDR3 has 15 amino acids. V lost 3 bases, J lost 3 bases, and 13 bases lay in between. CDR3 residues: CASSFSPFVTDTQYF. The CDR3, as DNA: TGTGCCAGCAGCTTCTCCCCTTTTGTGACAGATACGCAGTATTTT. Complete variable domain (other parts from reference TRBV7-3 and TRBJ2-3): GAGVSQTPSNKVTEKGKYVELRCDPISGHTALYWYRQSLGQGPEFLIYFQGTGAADDSGLPNDRFFAVRPEGSVSTLKIQRTERGDSAVYLCASSFSPFVTDTQYFGPGTRLTVL.

V gene TRBV5-4 combines with J gene TRBJ2-2; the match to TRBD2 covers 16 bases. Germline V CDR1 and CDR2: SGHNT, YYREEE (reference sequence). This CDR3 is 16 amino acids long. J was trimmed by 6 bases and V by 4 bases; bases with no gene match: 3. In DNA form, the CDR3 reads TGTGCCAGCAGCGGGGGACTAGCGGGAGGGGCCGGGGAGCTGTTTTTT. This gives the protein CASSGGLAGGAGELFF.

The chain employs TRBV11-2 and TRBJ2-7; 9 nucleotides agree with TRBD2. The CDR3 consists of 16 residues. The junction had 4 bases not matched to a gene; V was cut back by 1 base and J by 0 bases. Germline lookup yields CDR1 SGHAT and CDR2 FQNNGV. The DNA of the CDR3 is TGTGCCAGCAGCTTAGGGTATAGCGGGAGCTCCTACGAGCAGTACTTC. It encodes CASSLGYSGSSYEQYF.

This sequence joins TRBV7-6 and TRBJ2-3; weak D call: TRBD1 (6 bases). The V gene lost 7 bases and the J gene lost 0 bases, with 17 bases spanning the gap. Germline V CDR1 and CDR2: SGHVS, FNYEAQ. The CDR3 is 16 amino acids. DNA of the CDR3: TGTGCCAGCACCCCTGGGGGCCGTTCAAGCACAGATACGCAGTATTTT. This sequence encodes CASTPGGRSSTDTQYF.

The J gene is TRBJ1-6, the V gene TRBV9, with D possibly TRBD1 on 5 matching bases. V was pared by 2 bases and J by 10 bases, with 13 bases between. CDR1 SGDLS and CDR2 YYNGEE come from the germline V gene. The CDR3 has 14 residues. CDR3 in DNA: TGTGCCAGCAGCGTCGGGACTATCGGATCACCCCTCCACTTT. Translating gives CASSVGTIGSPLHF.

The CDR3 DNA is TGTGCCAGCCATCGGACAGGGGATAACACTGAAGCTTTCTTT. This gives the protein CASHRTGDNTEAFF. The genes are TRBV27 and TRBJ1-1; 9 bases are a match to TRBD1. Germline-derived CDR1 and CDR2 are MNHEY and SMNVEV (reference sequence). The CDR3 is made up of 14 amino acids. With 8 bases clipped from V and 2 bases from J, the junction kept 6 bases outside the gene matches.

V is TRBV6-5 and J is TRBJ2-7; D gene unclear. The CDR3 has 14 residues. The germline gives CDR1 MNHEY, CDR2 SVGAGI. Trimming stripped 5 bases from V and 3 bases from J, with 14 bases between. CDR3 protein: CASSPLPAIYEQYF. In DNA form, the CDR3 reads TGTGCCAGCAGTCCTCTCCCAGCGATCTACGAGCAGTACTTC.

This clone was picked up one time. The V gene is TRBV6-5, the J gene TRBJ1-5; 8 bases match TRBD1. From germline, CDR1 is MNHEY and CDR2 SVGAGI. The CDR3 is made up of 12 amino acids. The trim removed 11 bases at V and 2 bases at J, leaving 2 bases unmatched. CDR3 amino acids: CASGGRNQPQHF. The CDR3 DNA reads as TGTGCCTCAGGGGGCCGCAATCAGCCCCAGCATTTT.

The sample holds one count of this clone. The chain carries TRBV28 and TRBJ1-5; 8 bases agree with TRBD1. The CDR3 extends over 20 amino acids. Germline lookup yields CDR1 MDHEN and CDR2 SYDVKM. With 3 bases clipped from V and 0 bases from J, the junction kept 16 bases outside the gene matches. The CDR3 DNA follows: TGTGCCAGCAGTTTTTGGGGGAGAATGGGACAGGCAAATAGCAATCAGCCCCAGCATTTT. Translation: CASSFWGRMGQANSNQPQHF.

The chain carries TRBV11-2 and TRBJ2-7; D might be TRBD1 (6 bases). Deletions cut 7 bases from V and 3 bases from J, with 31 bases between. The germline CDR1 and CDR2 sequences are SGHAT and FQNNGV. CDR3 length equals 19 residues. DNA of the CDR3: TGTGCCAGCACTCGCAACTCACACCTTAGCAACGGACAGCTCTACGAGCAGTACTTC. It specifies CASTRNSHLSNGQLYEQYF.

V usage is TRBV5-8 and J usage is TRBJ1-5, with D perhaps matching TRBD1 (5 bases). CDR1 and CDR2 (germline): SGHTS, YDEGEE. Trimming removed 6 bases at V and 9 bases at J, with 19 bases between. The CDR3 covers 14 residues. The CDR3 protein is CASTLSQGPSPQHF. CDR3 nucleotides: TGTGCCAGCACCTTATCCCAGGGCCCATCGCCCCAGCATTTT.

This chain links TRBV30 with TRBJ2-1; a possible D gene is TRBD2 (6 bases). The CDR3 loop spans 14 amino acids. V was pared by 2 bases and J by 5 bases, with 13 bases between. Per germline, CDR1 GTSNPN and CDR2 SVGIG (reference sequence). The CDR3: CAWSSSDYHNEQFF. CDR3 DNA sequence: TGTGCCTGGAGTTCATCGGACTACCACAATGAGCAGTTCTTC.

The chain has TRBV28 and TRBJ2-5; tentatively, D is TRBD2 (7 bases). Germline V gene lookup returns CDR1 MDHEN and CDR2 SYDVKM. The CDR3 has 12 residues. In DNA, the CDR3 is TGTGCGTGCGGGGGCCACCAAGAGACCCAGTACTTC. It specifies CACGGHQETQYF.

CDR3 protein: CASSIDGRGNTEAFF. The DNA of the CDR3 is TGTGCCAGTAGTATAGACGGGAGGGGAAACACTGAAGCTTTCTTT. J is TRBJ1-1 and V is TRBV19; possibly TRBD1 for D (5 bases). The CDR3 runs to 15 residues. The germline CDR1 and CDR2 sequences are LNHDA and SQIVND (reference sequence). V was clipped by 0 bases and J by 2 bases, with 10 bases between them.

The CDR3 loop is CASSFASGNPYEQYF. The CDR3 DNA reads as TGTGCCAGCAGCTTCGCTAGCGGGAATCCCTACGAGCAGTACTTC. The chain carries TRBV5-6 and TRBJ2-7; 9 nucleotides match TRBD2. Germline V gene data show CDR1 as SGHDT and CDR2 as YYEEEE. With V trimmed by 2 bases and J by 2 bases, 5 bases remained unmatched. This CDR3 region has 15 residues.

The chain has TRBV10-1 and TRBJ2-5, with a weak D call TRBD2 (6 bases). The CDR3 loop spans 13 amino acids. V was pared by 3 bases and J by 5 bases, with 10 bases between. Per germline, CDR1 WNHNN and CDR2 SYGVQD (reference sequence). This chain's CDR3 is CASSEGGVETQYF. The DNA of the CDR3 is TGCGCCAGCAGTGAAGGAGGGGTCGAGACCCAGTACTTC.

The J gene is TRBJ1-2, the V gene TRBV20-1, with D unclear. Per germline, CDR1 DFQATT and CDR2 SNEGSKA (reference sequence). Trimming stripped 1 base from V and 8 bases from J, with 5 bases between. CDR3 size: 10 residues. The CDR3 reads CSARAGGYTF. Here the CDR3 DNA reads TGCAGTGCTAGAGCGGGGGGCTACACCTTC.

This chain uses TRBV6-8 with TRBJ2-3, with 9 bases that match TRBD1. V gave up 3 bases and J gave up 0 bases; unmatched junction bases: 16. The CDR3 contains 20 residues. Looked up from germline, CDR1 is MNHGY and CDR2 is SAAAGT. Written as DNA, the CDR3 is TGTGCCAGCAGTTATGGGGCGACAGGGGGAGGGAATACTAGCACAGATACGCAGTATTTT. Translating gives CASSYGATGGGNTSTDTQYF.

The count of this clone is one. The chain links TRBV7-3 to TRBJ1-6; the match to TRBD1 covers 8 bases. Germline CDR1 is SGHTA and CDR2 is FQGTGA. CDR3 size: 13 residues. Trimming took 8 bases from V and 7 from J; bases not matched to a gene: 4. The CDR3 loop is CASGRTGNSPLHF. The CDR3 DNA follows: TGTGCCAGCGGCCGGACAGGGAATTCACCCCTCCACTTT.

The chain joins TRBV9 to TRBJ1-3, with D possibly being TRBD1 (6 bases). The CDR3 sequence is 15 residues long. Trimming took off 3 bases at V and 5 bases at J, with 15 bases between the two ends. Germline CDR1 and CDR2: SGDLS and YYNGEE. CDR3 sequence (DNA): TGTGCCAGCAGCGCCGCTAGTACAGGGAGAAACACCATATATTTT. Protein product: CASSAASTGRNTIYF.

This chain uses TRBV7-9 with TRBJ2-3, with 10 bases aligning to TRBD2. Germline CDR1 reads SEHNR; CDR2 reads FQNEAQ (reference sequence). The CDR3 loop spans 16 amino acids. V shed 2 bases, J shed 5 bases, and the junction held 7 bases outside the gene matches. The CDR3 DNA sequence: TGTGCCAGCAGCTTAAGCCTAGCGGGAGTACTAGATACGCAGTATTTT. Amino acids: CASSLSLAGVLDTQYF. The complete variable domain, with remaining parts taken from reference TRBV7-9 and TRBJ2-3, reads DTGVSQNPRHKITKRGQNVTFRCDPISEHNRLYWYRQTLGQGPEFLTYFQNEAQLEKSRLLSDRFSAERPKGSFSTLEIQRTEQGDSAMYLCASSLSLAGVLDTQYFGPGTRLTVL.

The V and J genes are TRBV19 and TRBJ2-1; the D gene is possibly TRBD2 (6 bases). Per germline, CDR1 LNHDA and CDR2 SQIVND (reference sequence). The CDR3 is made up of 15 amino acids. The V and J ends lost 2 bases and 8 bases respectively, with 16 bases between them. CDR3 bases: TGTGCCAGTAGTATAAGTGCGGGGCTGAGGGATGAGCAGTTCTTC. Its translation: CASSISAGLRDEQFF. Full variable domain (remainder filled in from reference TRBV19 and TRBJ2-1): DGGITQSPKYLFRKEGQNVTLSCEQNLNHDAMYWYRQDPGQGLRLIYYSQIVNDFQKGDIAEGYSVSREKKESFPLTVTSAQKNPTAFYLCASSISAGLRDEQFFGPGTRLTVL.

In this sample, this clone turned up once. A read error may account for a junction end that differs from germline. The chain recombines TRBV6-1 with TRBJ2-7; 13 positions agree with TRBD2. Germline loops: CDR1 MNHNS, CDR2 SASEGT. CDR3 size: 13 residues. The CDR3 reads CASSDRGLAGADF. The CDR3 nucleotides are TGTGCCAGCAGTGATCGAGGACTAGCGGGAGCGGACTTC.

The V gene is TRBV5-8, the J gene TRBJ2-1; 8 bases line up with TRBD1. Germline lookup yields CDR1 SGHTS and CDR2 YDEGEE. This CDR3 has 16 amino acids. V was pared by 4 bases and J by 9 bases, with 15 bases of the junction left unmatched. The DNA of the CDR3 is TGTGCCAGCAGCCCCAGGACAGGGAGGTGGGTGGGTGAGCAGTTCTTC. Translation gives CASSPRTGRWVGEQFF. Full variable domain (outside the CDR3, taken from reference TRBV5-8 and TRBJ2-1): EAGVTQSPTHLIKTRGQQATLRCSPISGHTSVYWYQQALGLGLQFLLWYDEGEERNRGNFPPRFSGRQFPNYSSELNVNALELEDSALYLCASSPRTGRWVGEQFFGPGTRLTVL.

This chain connects TRBV9 to TRBJ2-5, with 9 bases fitting TRBD2. Germline CDR1 is SGDLS and CDR2 is YYNGEE. CDR3 size: 15 residues. Trimming took 3 bases from V and 5 from J; bases not matched to a gene: 8. The CDR3 loop is CASSGREREAETQYF. In nucleotides, the CDR3 is TGTGCCAGCAGCGGACGGGAGCGGGAGGCGGAGACCCAGTACTTC.

V and J are TRBV19 and TRBJ1-2; D perhaps matches TRBD1 (5 bases). Trimming took off 5 bases at V and 8 bases at J, with 24 bases between the two ends. This CDR3 comprises 16 residues. Germline-derived CDR1 and CDR2 are LNHDA and SQIVND (reference sequence). The CDR3 sequence: CASSAATGPKPYGYTF. CDR3 nucleotides: TGTGCCAGTAGTGCCGCCACAGGTCCAAAACCGTACGGCTACACCTTC.

The chain uses TRBV5-6 and TRBJ1-2; D is possibly TRBD1 (6 bases). The CDR3 spans 15 residues. From germline, CDR1 is SGHDT and CDR2 YYEEEE. Deletions cut 4 bases from V and 1 base from J, with 14 bases between. Here the CDR3 DNA reads TGTGCCAGCAGCCCCACGACAGGCCTTAACTATGGCTACACCTTC. As protein: CASSPTTGLNYGYTF. Based on the CDR3 plus reference TRBV5-6 and TRBJ1-2, the full variable domain is DAGVTQSPTHLIKTRGQQVTLRCSPKSGHDTVSWYQQALGQGPQFIFQYYEEEERQRGNFPDRFSGHQFPNYSSELNVNALLLGDSALYLCASSPTTGLNYGYTFGSGTRLTVV.